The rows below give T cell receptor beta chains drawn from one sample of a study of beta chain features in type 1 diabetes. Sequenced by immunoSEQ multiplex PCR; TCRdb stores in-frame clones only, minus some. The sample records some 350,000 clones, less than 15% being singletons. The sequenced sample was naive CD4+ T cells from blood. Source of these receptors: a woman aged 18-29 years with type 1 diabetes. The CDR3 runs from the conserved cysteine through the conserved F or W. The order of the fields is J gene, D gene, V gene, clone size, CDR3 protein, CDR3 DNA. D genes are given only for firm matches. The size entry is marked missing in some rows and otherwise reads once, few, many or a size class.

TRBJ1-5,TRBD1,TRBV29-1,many,CSVGQGNQPQHF,TGCAGCGTTGGACAGGGGAATCAGCCCCAGCATTTT
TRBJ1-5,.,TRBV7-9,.,CASSPGDQAQHF,TGTGCCAGCAGCCCGGGGGACCAGGCCCAGCATTTT
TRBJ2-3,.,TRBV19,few,CASSTTRASTDTQYF,TGTGCCAGTAGTACGACGCGGGCAAGCACAGATACGCAGTATTTT
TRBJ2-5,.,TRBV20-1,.,CSAPTEATQYF,TGCAGTGCCCCGACCGAGGCGACCCAGTACTTC
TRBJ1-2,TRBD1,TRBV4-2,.,CASSQGGGSYGYTF,TGTGCCAGCAGCCAAGGAGGGGGCTCCTATGGCTACACCTTC
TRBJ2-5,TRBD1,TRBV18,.,CASSGQGKETQYF,TGTGCCAGCTCAGGACAGGGGAAAGAGACCCAGTACTTC
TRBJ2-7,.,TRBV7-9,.,CASSHRDNSPSYEQYF,TGTGCCAGCAGCCACAGAGACAACAGTCCCTCCTACGAGCAGTACTTC
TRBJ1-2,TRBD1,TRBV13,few,CASSWTGRGGYTF,TGTGCCAGCAGCTGGACAGGGCGCGGGGGCTACACCTTC
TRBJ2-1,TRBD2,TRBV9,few,CASSAPRTSGSSLYNEQFF,TGTGCCAGCAGCGCTCCACGGACTAGCGGGAGTTCCCTATACAATGAGCAGTTCTTC
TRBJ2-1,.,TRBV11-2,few,CASSLDQGVYEQFF,TGTGCCAGCAGCTTAGATCAAGGGGTCTATGAGCAGTTCTTC
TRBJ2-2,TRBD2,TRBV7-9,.,CASRSLGGTGELFF,TGTGCCAGCAGGTCCCTGGGGGGGACCGGGGAGCTGTTTTTT
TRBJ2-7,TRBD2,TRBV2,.,CASKGGSSGRRGEQYF,TGTGCCAGCAAAGGGGGTTCGAGCGGGAGGAGGGGCGAGCAGTACTTC
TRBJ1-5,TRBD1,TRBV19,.,CASSRQGGQPQHF,TGTGCCAGTAGTCGACAGGGAGGTCAGCCCCAGCATTTT
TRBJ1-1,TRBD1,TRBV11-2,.,CASSSYRGENTEAFF,TGTGCCAGCAGCAGCTACAGGGGTGAGAACACTGAAGCTTTCTTT
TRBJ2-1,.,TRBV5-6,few,CASSLLTSYNEQFF,TGTGCCAGCAGCTTGCTAACCTCCTACAATGAGCAGTTCTTC
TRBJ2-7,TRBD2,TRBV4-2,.,CASSPGGGKSSYEQYF,TGTGCCAGCAGCCCAGGCGGGGGGAAGAGCTCCTACGAGCAGTACTTC
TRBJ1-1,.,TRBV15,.,CATTSQLGNTEAFF,TGTGCCACCACCTCCCAACTTGGGAACACTGAAGCTTTCTTT
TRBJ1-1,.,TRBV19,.,CAAGQGLNTEAFF,TGTGCCGCTGGCCAGGGATTGAACACTGAAGCTTTCTTT